These 21 T cell receptor beta chains originate from one sample sequenced in a study of regulatory T cells in long-lasting Graves disease (dated by TCRdb to the early 2020s). The time point label here, explained by the study, means: newly diagnosed GD, antithyroid drugs for less than 3 months. For both TCR sequencing and RNA sequencing, RNA was extracted from PBMCs using TRIzol. The library came from multiplex PCR. The sequencing machine was an Illumina HiSeq 4000. TCR beta libraries were built with iRepertoire HTBI primers and Arm-PCR amplification of CDR3 regions. TCRdb handled the public reads itself, with Q25 trimming in fastp and clone calling in MiXCR, and kept productive beta chains. Every distinct CDR3 protein forms one entry, paired with its most common genes and DNA. For this sample there are 350,000 to 450,000 distinct CDR3 sequences; about 15% appear just once. The ten biggest clones cover about 8.2% of the sample.

This sample was shared with a second study, whose subject was T cells in Graves' hyperthyroidism and ophthalmopathy.

Sequences were derived from peripheral blood mononuclear cells (PBMCs), sampled at new diagnosis, from a patient treated with antithyroid drugs. Source of these receptors: a middle-aged woman with Graves disease. Donor details come from another sample of the same person, matched by shared clones.

Ten or more counts support this clonotype. J is TRBJ2-7 and V is TRBV25-1; D uncertain. The CDR3 spans 17 residues. Germline V gene lookup returns CDR1 MGHDK and CDR2 SYGVNS. V was cut by 0 bases and J by 2 bases, with 17 bases left in between. The CDR3 reads CASSEYFGRTGPYEQYF. The DNA of the CDR3 is TGTGCCAGCAGTGAATATTTTGGCCGGACCGGACCCTACGAGCAGTACTTC.

This clonotype was observed many times. V and J are TRBV3-1 and TRBJ2-7; a possible D gene is TRBD2 (6 bases). The CDR3 consists of 15 residues. With 4 bases removed from V and 2 bases from J, the gap between germline ends came to 15 bases. Germline values: CDR1 LGHDT, CDR2 YNNKEL (reference sequence). CDR3 loop: CASSRAGGGPYEQYF. The CDR3 coding sequence is TGTGCCAGCAGCCGAGCGGGCGGAGGTCCCTACGAGCAGTACTTC.

This clonotype has just a few counts. The chain combines TRBV7-6 with TRBJ1-4, with 12 bases fitting TRBD1. Per the germline V gene, CDR1 is SGHVS and CDR2 is FNYEAQ. The CDR3 has 18 residues. The junction had 8 bases not matched to a gene; V was cut back by 1 base and J by 5 bases. This chain's CDR3 is CASSLEPGQGAANEKLFF. The CDR3 DNA reads as TGTGCCAGCAGCTTAGAGCCGGGACAGGGGGCCGCCAATGAAAAACTGTTTTTT.

This clonotype occurred a few times. The chain has TRBV19 and TRBJ2-2; 7 nucleotides agree with TRBD2. Germline V CDR1 and CDR2: LNHDA, SQIVND (reference sequence). The CDR3 is 16 amino acids. V dropped 2 bases and J dropped 5; count of bases not matched to a gene: 8. The CDR3 is CASSILGGSSTGELFF. CDR3 DNA sequence: TGTGCCAGTAGTATATTGGGGGGGTCCAGTACCGGGGAGCTGTTTTTT. The entire variable domain, with the rest obtained from reference TRBV19 and TRBJ2-2, is as follows: DGGITQSPKYLFRKEGQNVTLSCEQNLNHDAMYWYRQDPGQGLRLIYYSQIVNDFQKGDIAEGYSVSREKKESFPLTVTSAQKNPTAFYLCASSILGGSSTGELFFGEGSRLTVL.

The sample holds many counts of this clonotype. This chain links TRBV11-1 with TRBJ2-7, with TRBD2 matching over 11 bases. CDR3 length: 15 amino acids. V was pared by 5 bases and J by 7 bases, with 10 bases of the junction left unmatched. Per the germline V gene, CDR1 is SGHAT and CDR2 is FQDESV (reference sequence). The CDR3 region is CASSPLLAGAGEQYF. For the CDR3, the DNA is TGTGCCAGCAGCCCGCTACTAGCGGGAGCGGGAGAGCAGTACTTC. The whole variable domain, filled in from reference TRBV11-1 and TRBJ2-7, reads EAEVAQSPRYKITEKSQAVAFWCDPISGHATLYWYRQILGQGPELLVQFQDESVVDDSQLPKDRFSAERLKGVDSTLKIQPAELGDSAMYLCASSPLLAGAGEQYFGPGTRLTVT.

The table lists this clonotype with many counts. The chain carries TRBV5-1 and TRBJ2-1, with D unresolved. Trimming took off 0 bases at V and 0 bases at J, with 10 bases between the two ends. Germline V lookup: CDR1 SGHRS, CDR2 YFSETQ. The CDR3 is 16 amino acids. This CDR3 reads CASSLDGAFSYNEQFF. In nucleotides, the CDR3 is TGCGCCAGCAGCTTGGATGGCGCCTTCTCCTACAATGAGCAGTTCTTC.

This clonotype was observed many times. The rearrangement uses TRBV2 and TRBJ1-1; TRBD1 matches at 8 bases. V shed 8 bases, J shed 5 bases, and the junction held 16 bases outside the gene matches. This CDR3 is 16 amino acids long. Germline assignment: CDR1 SNHLY and CDR2 FYNNEI. DNA of the CDR3: TGTGCCAGCGGGACCCACAGGGGGGGGAGAGGGACTGAAGCTTTCTTT. This gives the protein CASGTHRGGRGTEAFF.

The count of this clonotype is one. V and J are TRBV4-1 and TRBJ2-3; 14 nucleotides match TRBD2. This CDR3 has 16 amino acids. V lost 3 bases and J lost 5; bases outside the gene matches: 4. Germline assignment: CDR1 MGHRA and CDR2 YSYEKL. The CDR3 loop reads CASSQTSGRAGDTQYF. The CDR3 nucleotides are TGCGCCAGCAGCCAGACTAGCGGGAGGGCCGGAGATACGCAGTATTTT.

The gene calls are TRBV19 and TRBJ2-1, with 8 bases identical to TRBD1. V lost 4 bases and J lost 8; bases outside the gene matches: 16. Germline V gene data show CDR1 as LNHDA and CDR2 as SQIVND (reference sequence). The CDR3 sequence is 17 residues long. CDR3 residues: CASSTRTGISLGDEQFF. CDR3 DNA: TGTGCCAGTAGTACCCGGACAGGGATCTCATTGGGGGATGAGCAGTTCTTC. Combining the CDR3 with reference TRBV19 and TRBJ2-1 gives the whole variable domain DGGITQSPKYLFRKEGQNVTLSCEQNLNHDAMYWYRQDPGQGLRLIYYSQIVNDFQKGDIAEGYSVSREKKESFPLTVTSAQKNPTAFYLCASSTRTGISLGDEQFFGPGTRLTVL.

The chain employs TRBV6-1 and TRBJ2-5, with TRBD2 matching 9 bases. Germline loops: CDR1 MNHNS, CDR2 SASEGT. V dropped 6 bases and J dropped 5; count of bases not matched to a gene: 7. The CDR3 is 14 amino acids. In DNA form, the CDR3 reads TGTGCCAGCAGAGATAGCGGGAGAGGGGAGACCCAGTACTTC. Protein: CASRDSGRGETQYF.

The genes are TRBV7-2 and TRBJ2-7; 10 nucleotides line up with TRBD2. The CDR3 is 16 amino acids. Germline loops: CDR1 SGHTA, CDR2 FQGNSA. The V segment lost 0 bases and the J segment 3 bases; nucleotides outside the gene matches: 5. The CDR3 sequence: CASSLASLAGVYEQYF. The CDR3 DNA reads TGTGCCAGCAGCTTAGCGTCTCTAGCGGGGGTCTACGAGCAGTACTTC. The variable domain in full, with the rest retrieved from reference TRBV7-2 and TRBJ2-7, is GAGVSQSPSNKVTEKGKDVELRCDPISGHTALYWYRQSLGQGLEFLIYFQGNSAPDKSGLPSDRFSAERTGGSVSTLTIQRTQQEDSAVYLCASSLASLAGVYEQYFGPGTRLTVT.

This clonotype was seen a handful of times. The chain couples TRBV3-1 to TRBJ2-3; TRBD2 matches at 8 bases. Germline loops: CDR1 LGHDT, CDR2 YNNKEL (reference sequence). V gave up 3 bases and J gave up 1 base; unmatched junction bases: 6. The CDR3 covers 16 residues. CDR3 nucleotide sequence: TGTGCCAGCAGCCACCCGAGCGGGAGAGGCACAGATACGCAGTATTTT. Protein product: CASSHPSGRGTDTQYF.

The chain combines TRBV20-1 with TRBJ1-1, with 9 bases fitting TRBD1. Germline values: CDR1 DFQATT, CDR2 SNEGSKA (reference sequence). The junction had 9 bases not matched to a gene; V was cut back by 1 base and J by 3 bases. The CDR3 runs 16 residues. The CDR3 DNA reads as TGCAGTGCTAGAGGGACAGGGGTACAGTCTGACACTGAAGCTTTCTTT. It is translated as CSARGTGVQSDTEAFF.

This clonotype was seen ten or more times. The rearrangement uses TRBV20-1 and TRBJ2-1; D gene unclear. This CDR3 is built from 15 residues. V dropped 1 base and J dropped 3 bases, with 13 bases sitting between them. Looked up from germline, CDR1 is DFQATT and CDR2 is SNEGSKA (reference sequence). CDR3 DNA sequence: TGCAGTGCTAGAGCCTGGAACGGGTTCTACAATGAGCAGTTCTTC. Encoded protein: CSARAWNGFYNEQFF.

This clonotype has ten or more counts. Written as DNA, the CDR3 is TGCAGTGCTAGACCTCGACAGGGGTGGACTGAAGCTTTCTTT. This gives the protein CSARPRQGWTEAFF. The chain couples TRBV20-1 to TRBJ1-1; 8 nucleotides line up with TRBD1. Losses at the gene ends were 2 bases for V and 5 bases for J; bases not matched to a gene: 7. The V gene's germline CDR1 is DFQATT and CDR2 SNEGSKA (reference sequence). CDR3 size: 14 residues.

This chain links TRBV4-2 with TRBJ2-5, with D maybe TRBD2 (6 bases). This CDR3 contains 14 residues. Germline V gene sequence: CDR1 LGHNA, CDR2 YNFKEQ. V was shortened by 0 bases and J by 2 bases, with 7 bases between the two germline ends. The DNA of the CDR3 is TGTGCCAGCAGCCAAGAGGCGGGGCAAGAGACCCAGTACTTC. This gives the protein CASSQEAGQETQYF.

This clonotype occurred many times. V is TRBV6-1 and J is TRBJ2-1, with 8 bases that match TRBD2. Per the germline V gene, CDR1 is MNHNS and CDR2 is SASEGT. V trimming: 7 bases; J trimming: 4 bases; junction bases outside the gene matches: 3. The CDR3 is 13 residues long. In DNA form, the CDR3 reads TGTGCCAGCAAACCTAGCGGGTACAATGAGCAGTTCTTC. This encodes CASKPSGYNEQFF.

This clonotype was counted ten times or more. Here the CDR3 reads CASSPTGEDEQFF. DNA for the CDR3: TGTGCCAGCAGCCCGACAGGGGAAGATGAGCAGTTCTTC. This chain joins TRBV5-5 and TRBJ2-1; the match to TRBD1 covers 8 bases. Looked up from germline, CDR1 is SGHKS and CDR2 is YYEKEE (reference sequence). The CDR3 consists of 13 residues. Unmatched junction bases numbered 5, after V lost 4 bases and J lost 8 bases.

The chain employs TRBV5-5 and TRBJ1-6, with 10 bases identical to TRBD1. The CDR3 length is 16 residues. The ends lost 4 bases at V and 5 bases at J; junction bases unmatched: 6. Germline V gene lookup returns CDR1 SGHKS and CDR2 YYEKEE (reference sequence). The DNA of the CDR3 is TGTGCCAGCAGCACCGGGACAGGGGCAAATAATTCACCCCTCCACTTT. This gives the protein CASSTGTGANNSPLHF.

In its sample, this clonotype was seen many times. The CDR3 is CASSVPQRYQETQYF. The CDR3 nucleotides are TGTGCCAGCAGCGTCCCTCAGAGATACCAAGAGACCCAGTACTTC. The chain links TRBV28 to TRBJ2-5; D gene uncertain. Deletions cut 6 bases from V and 0 bases from J, with 14 bases between. In germline, CDR1 is MDHEN, CDR2 SYDVKM. This CDR3 comprises 15 residues.

This clonotype was seen repeatedly, ten times or more. The chain links TRBV6-1 to TRBJ2-6; D unclear. The CDR3 consists of 14 residues. The germline V gene has CDR1 MNHNS and CDR2 SASEGT. Trimming removed 10 bases from V and 0 bases from J, with 10 bases in between. The CDR3 loop is CATLLFSGANVLTF. The CDR3 bases are TGTGCCACTCTTCTCTTCTCTGGGGCCAACGTCCTGACTTTC.